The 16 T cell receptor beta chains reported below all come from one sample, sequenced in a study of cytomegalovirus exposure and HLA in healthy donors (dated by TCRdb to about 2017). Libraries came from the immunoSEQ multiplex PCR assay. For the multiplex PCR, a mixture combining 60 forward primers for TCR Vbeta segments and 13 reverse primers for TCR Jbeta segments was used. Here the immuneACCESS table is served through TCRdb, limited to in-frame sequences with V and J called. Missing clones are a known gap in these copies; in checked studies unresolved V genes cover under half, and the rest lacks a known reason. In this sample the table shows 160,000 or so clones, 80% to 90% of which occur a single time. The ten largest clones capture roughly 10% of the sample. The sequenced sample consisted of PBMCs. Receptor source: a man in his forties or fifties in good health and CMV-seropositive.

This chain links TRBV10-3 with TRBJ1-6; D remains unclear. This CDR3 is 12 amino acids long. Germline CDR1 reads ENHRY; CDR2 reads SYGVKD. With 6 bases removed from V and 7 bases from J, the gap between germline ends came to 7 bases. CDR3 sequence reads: CAISLTNSPLHF. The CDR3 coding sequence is TGTGCCATCAGCCTGACAAATTCACCCCTCCACTTT.

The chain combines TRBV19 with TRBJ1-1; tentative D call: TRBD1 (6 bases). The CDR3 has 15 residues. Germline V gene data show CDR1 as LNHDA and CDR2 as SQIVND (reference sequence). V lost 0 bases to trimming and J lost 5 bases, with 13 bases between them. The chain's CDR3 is CASSIDPRGWTEAFF. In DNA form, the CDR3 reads TGTGCCAGTAGTATAGATCCCAGGGGATGGACTGAAGCTTTCTTT.

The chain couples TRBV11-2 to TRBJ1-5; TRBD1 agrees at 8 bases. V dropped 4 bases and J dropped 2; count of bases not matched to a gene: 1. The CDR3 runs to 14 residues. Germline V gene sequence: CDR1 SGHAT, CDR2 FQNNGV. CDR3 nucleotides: TGTGCCAGCAGCTCAGGGGGCGGCAATCAGCCCCAGCATTTT. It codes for CASSSGGGNQPQHF.

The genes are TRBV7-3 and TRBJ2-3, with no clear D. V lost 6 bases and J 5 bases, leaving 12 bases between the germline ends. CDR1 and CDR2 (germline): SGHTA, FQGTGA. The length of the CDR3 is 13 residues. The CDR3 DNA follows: TGTGCCAGCAGTCTCTCCCTCGGAGATACGCAGTATTTT. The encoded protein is CASSLSLGDTQYF.

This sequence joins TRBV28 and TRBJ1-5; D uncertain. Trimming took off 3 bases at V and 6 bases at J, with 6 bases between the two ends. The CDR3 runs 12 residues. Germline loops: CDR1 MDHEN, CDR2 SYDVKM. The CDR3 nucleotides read TGTGCCAGCAGTTTCTCCTCTCAGCCCCAGCATTTT. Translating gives CASSFSSQPQHF.

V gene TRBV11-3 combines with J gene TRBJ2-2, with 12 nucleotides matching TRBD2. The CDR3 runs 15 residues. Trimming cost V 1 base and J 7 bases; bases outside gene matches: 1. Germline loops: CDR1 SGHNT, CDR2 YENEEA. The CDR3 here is CASSLGLAGVGELFF. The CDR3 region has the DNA TGTGCCAGCAGCTTAGGACTAGCGGGAGTCGGGGAGCTGTTTTTT. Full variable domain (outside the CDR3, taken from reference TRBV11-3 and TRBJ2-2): EAGVVQSPRYKIIEKKQPVAFWCNPISGHNTLYWYLQNLGQGPELLIRYENEEAVDDSQLPKDRFSAERLKGVDSTLKIQPAELGDSAVYLCASSLGLAGVGELFFGEGSRLTVL.

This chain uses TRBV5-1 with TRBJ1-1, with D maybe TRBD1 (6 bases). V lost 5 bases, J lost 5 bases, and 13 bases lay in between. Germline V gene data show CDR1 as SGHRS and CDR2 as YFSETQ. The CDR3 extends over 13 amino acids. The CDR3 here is CASSYSGQTEAFF. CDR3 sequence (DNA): TGCGCCAGCAGTTACAGTGGACAGACTGAAGCTTTCTTT.

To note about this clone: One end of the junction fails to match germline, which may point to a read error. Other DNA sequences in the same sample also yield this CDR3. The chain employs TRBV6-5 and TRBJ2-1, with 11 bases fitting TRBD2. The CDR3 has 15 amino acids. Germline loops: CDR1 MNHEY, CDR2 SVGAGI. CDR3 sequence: CASSPLAGGDGEQFF. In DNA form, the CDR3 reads TGCGCCAGCAGTCCTCTAGCGGGAGGAGACGGTGAGCAGTTCTTC.

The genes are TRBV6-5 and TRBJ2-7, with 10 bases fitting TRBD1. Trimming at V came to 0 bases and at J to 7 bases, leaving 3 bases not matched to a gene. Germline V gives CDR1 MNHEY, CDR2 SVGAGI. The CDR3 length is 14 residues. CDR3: CASSYSGTGDEQYF. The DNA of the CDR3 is TGTGCCAGCAGTTACTCCGGGACAGGGGATGAGCAGTACTTC.

The CDR3 protein is CASRLTGPTYEQYF. The CDR3 nucleotides are TGTGCCAGCAGGCTGACAGGTCCTACCTACGAGCAGTACTTC. V gene TRBV28 combines with J gene TRBJ2-7; the D gene is possibly TRBD1 (6 bases). Trimming shortened V by 6 bases and J by 2 bases, and 14 bases separated the two germline ends. The CDR3 covers 14 residues. Germline assignment: CDR1 MDHEN and CDR2 SYDVKM. The variable domain in full, with the rest retrieved from reference TRBV28 and TRBJ2-7, is DVKVTQSSRYLVKRTGEKVFLECVQDMDHENMFWYRQDPGLGLRLIYFSYDVKMKEKGDIPEGYSVSREKKERFSLILESASTNQTSMYLCASRLTGPTYEQYFGPGTRLTVT.

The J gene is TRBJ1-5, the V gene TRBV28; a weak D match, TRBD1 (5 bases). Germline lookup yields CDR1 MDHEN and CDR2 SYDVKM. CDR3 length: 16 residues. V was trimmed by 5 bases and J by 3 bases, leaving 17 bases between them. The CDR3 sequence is CASSRNPGGTNQPQHF. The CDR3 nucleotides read TGTGCCAGCAGTAGAAACCCCGGGGGAACCAATCAGCCCCAGCATTTT.

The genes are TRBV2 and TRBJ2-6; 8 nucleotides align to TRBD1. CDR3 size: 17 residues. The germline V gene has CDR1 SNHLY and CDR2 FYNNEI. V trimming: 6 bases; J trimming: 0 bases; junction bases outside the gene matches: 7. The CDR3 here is CASSAGTGRSGANVLTF. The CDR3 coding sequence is TGTGCCAGCAGCGCCGGGACAGGCCGCTCTGGGGCCAACGTCCTGACTTTC.

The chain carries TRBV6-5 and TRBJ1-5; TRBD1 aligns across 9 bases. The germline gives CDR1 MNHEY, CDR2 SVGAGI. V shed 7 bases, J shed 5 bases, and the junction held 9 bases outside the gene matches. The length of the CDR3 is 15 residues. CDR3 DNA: TGTGCCAGCACCCCTACAGGGGGCCTCGATCAGCCCCAGCATTTT. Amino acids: CASTPTGGLDQPQHF.

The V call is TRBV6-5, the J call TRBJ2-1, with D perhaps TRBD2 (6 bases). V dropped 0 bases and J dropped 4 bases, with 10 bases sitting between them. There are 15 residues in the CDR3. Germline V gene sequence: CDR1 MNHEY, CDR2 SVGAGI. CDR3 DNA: TGTGCCAGCAGTTACTCGGGGACTTCGTACAATGAGCAGTTCTTC. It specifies CASSYSGTSYNEQFF.

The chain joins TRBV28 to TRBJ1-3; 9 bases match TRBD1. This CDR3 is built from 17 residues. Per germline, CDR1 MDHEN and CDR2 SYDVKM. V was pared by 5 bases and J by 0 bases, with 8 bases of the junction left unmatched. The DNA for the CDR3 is TGTGCCAGCAGTGTCATCGGACAGGGGACCTCTGGAAACACCATATATTTT. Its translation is CASSVIGQGTSGNTIYF.

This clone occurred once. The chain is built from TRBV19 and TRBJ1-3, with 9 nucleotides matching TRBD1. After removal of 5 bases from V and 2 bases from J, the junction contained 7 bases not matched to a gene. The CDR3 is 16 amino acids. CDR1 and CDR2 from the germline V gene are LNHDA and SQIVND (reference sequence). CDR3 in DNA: TGTGCCAGTAGTTTCGGACAGGGGAAAACTGGAAACACCATATATTTT. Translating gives CASSFGQGKTGNTIYF.